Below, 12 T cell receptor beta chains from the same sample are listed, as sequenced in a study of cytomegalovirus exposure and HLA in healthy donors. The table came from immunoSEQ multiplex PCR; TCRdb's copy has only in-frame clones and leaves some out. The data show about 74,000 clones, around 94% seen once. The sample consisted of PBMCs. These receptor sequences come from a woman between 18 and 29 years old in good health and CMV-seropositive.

The CDR3 nucleotides are TGTGCCCCAACAGAAGCTTTCTTT. This sequence encodes CAPTEAFF. The V and J genes are TRBV11-3 and TRBJ1-1; D is unclear. Germline V gene data show CDR1 as SGHNT and CDR2 as YENEEA. V shed 11 bases and J shed 8 bases, with 6 bases lying between them. The CDR3 covers 8 residues.

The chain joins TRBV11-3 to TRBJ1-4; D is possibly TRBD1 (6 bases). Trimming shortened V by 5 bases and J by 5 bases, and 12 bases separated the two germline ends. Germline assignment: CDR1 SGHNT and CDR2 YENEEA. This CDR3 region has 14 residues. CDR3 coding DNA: TGTGCCAGCAGCGAGGGACACCCGAATGAAAAACTGTTTTTT. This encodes CASSEGHPNEKLFF.

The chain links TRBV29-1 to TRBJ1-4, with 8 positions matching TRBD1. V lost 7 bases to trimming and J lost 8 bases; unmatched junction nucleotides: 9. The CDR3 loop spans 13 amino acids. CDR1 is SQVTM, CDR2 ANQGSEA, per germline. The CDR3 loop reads CSASGGAGEKLFF. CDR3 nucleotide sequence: TGCAGCGCTTCAGGGGGCGCGGGGGAAAAACTGTTTTTT. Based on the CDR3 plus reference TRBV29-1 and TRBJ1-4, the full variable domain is SAVISQKPSRDICQRGTSLTIQCQVDSQVTMMFWYRQQPGQSLTLIATANQGSEATYESGFVIDKFPISRPNLTFSTLTVSNMSPEDSSIYLCSASGGAGEKLFFGSGTQLSVL.

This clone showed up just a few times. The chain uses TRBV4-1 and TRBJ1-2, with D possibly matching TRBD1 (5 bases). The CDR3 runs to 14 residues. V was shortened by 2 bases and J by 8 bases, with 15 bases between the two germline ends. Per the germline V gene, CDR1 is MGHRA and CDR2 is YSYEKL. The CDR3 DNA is TGCGCCAGCAGCCAACCGACAGAGCGTAGAGGCTACACCTTC. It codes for CASSQPTERRGYTF.

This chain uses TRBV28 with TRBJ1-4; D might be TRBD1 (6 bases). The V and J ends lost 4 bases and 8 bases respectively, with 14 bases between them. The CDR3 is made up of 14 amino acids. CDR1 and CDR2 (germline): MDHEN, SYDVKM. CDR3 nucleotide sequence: TGTGCCAGCAGTTCCCCGGGGGGCTGGGAAAAACTGTTTTTT. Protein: CASSSPGGWEKLFF.

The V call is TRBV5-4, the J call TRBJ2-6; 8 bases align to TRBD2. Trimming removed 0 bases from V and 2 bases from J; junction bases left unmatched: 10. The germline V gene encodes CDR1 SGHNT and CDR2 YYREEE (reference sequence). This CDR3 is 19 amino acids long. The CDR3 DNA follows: TGTGCCAGCAGCTTGGGAGCCCTAGCGGGCACTCCTGGGGCCAACGTCCTGACTTTC. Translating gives CASSLGALAGTPGANVLTF.

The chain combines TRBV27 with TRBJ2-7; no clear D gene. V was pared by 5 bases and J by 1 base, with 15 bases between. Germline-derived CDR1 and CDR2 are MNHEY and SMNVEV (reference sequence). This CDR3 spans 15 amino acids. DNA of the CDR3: TGTGCCAGCAGTATCAGGAATGATGGTTCCTACGAGCAGTACTTC. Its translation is CASSIRNDGSYEQYF.

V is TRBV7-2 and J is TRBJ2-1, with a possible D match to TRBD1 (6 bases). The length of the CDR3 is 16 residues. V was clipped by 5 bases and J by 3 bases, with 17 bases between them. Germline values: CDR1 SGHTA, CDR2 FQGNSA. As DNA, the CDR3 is TGTGCCAGCAGCGCGCCCGGGACACCGGACTACAATGAGCAGTTCTTC. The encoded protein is CASSAPGTPDYNEQFF. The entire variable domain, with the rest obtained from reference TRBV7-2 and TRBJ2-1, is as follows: GAGVSQSPSNKVTEKGKDVELRCDPISGHTALYWYRQSLGQGLEFLIYFQGNSAPDKSGLPSDRFSAERTGGSVSTLTIQRTQQEDSAVYLCASSAPGTPDYNEQFFGPGTRLTVL.

The CDR3 sequence is CASSVSGGAGEKLFF. CDR3 DNA sequence: TGTGCCAGCAGCGTCTCTGGGGGGGCTGGTGAAAAACTGTTTTTT. The chain carries TRBV9 and TRBJ1-4; D perhaps matches TRBD1 (6 bases). Germline V gives CDR1 SGDLS, CDR2 YYNGEE. The CDR3 runs to 15 residues. The germline V and J ends were trimmed by 2 bases and 7 bases, with 15 bases remaining between them.

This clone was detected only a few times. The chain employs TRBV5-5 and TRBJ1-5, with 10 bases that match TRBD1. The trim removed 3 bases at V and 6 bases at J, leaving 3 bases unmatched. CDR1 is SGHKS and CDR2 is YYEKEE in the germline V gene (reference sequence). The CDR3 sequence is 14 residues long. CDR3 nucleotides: TGTGCCAGCAGCTGGGACAGGGGAAGTCAGCCCCAGCATTTT. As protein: CASSWDRGSQPQHF.

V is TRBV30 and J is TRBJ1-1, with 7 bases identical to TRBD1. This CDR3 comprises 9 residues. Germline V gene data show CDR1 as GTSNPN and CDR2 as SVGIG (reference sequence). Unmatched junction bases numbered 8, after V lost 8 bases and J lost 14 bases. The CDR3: CAGGQYVFF. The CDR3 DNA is TGTGCCGGGGGACAGTACGTCTTCTTT.

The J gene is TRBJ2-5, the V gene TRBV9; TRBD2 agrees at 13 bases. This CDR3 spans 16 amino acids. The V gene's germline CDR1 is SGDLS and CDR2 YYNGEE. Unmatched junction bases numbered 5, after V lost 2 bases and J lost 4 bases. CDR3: CASSVGLAGAPETQYF. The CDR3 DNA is TGTGCCAGCAGCGTTGGACTAGCGGGAGCCCCAGAGACCCAGTACTTC.